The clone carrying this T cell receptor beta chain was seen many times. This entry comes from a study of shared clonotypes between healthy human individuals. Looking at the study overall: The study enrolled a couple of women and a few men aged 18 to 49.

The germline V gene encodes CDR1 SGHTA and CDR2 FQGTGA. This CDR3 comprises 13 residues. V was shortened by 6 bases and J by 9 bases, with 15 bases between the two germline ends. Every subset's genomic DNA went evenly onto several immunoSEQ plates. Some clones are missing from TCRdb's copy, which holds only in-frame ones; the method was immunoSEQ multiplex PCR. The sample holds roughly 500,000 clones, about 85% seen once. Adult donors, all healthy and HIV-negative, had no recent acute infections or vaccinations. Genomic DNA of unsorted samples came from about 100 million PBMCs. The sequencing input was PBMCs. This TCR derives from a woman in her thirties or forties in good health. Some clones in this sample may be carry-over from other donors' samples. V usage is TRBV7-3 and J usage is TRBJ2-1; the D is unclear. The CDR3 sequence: CASSLTFASEQFF. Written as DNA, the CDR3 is TGTGCCAGCAGTCTCACTTTTGCAAGTGAGCAGTTCTTC.